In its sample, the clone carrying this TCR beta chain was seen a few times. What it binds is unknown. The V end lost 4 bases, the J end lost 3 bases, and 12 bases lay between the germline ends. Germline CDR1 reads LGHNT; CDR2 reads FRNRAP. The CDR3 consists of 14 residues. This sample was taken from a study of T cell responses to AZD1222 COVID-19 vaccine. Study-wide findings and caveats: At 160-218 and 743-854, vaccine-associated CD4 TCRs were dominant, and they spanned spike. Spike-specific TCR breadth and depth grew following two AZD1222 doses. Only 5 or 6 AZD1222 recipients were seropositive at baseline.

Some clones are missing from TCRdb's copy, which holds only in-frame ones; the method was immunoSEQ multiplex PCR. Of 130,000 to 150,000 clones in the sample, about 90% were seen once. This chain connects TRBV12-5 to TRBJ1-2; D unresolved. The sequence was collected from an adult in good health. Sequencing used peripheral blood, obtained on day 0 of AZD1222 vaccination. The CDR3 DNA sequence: TGTGCTAGTGGTTATGACATACGGGACTATGGCTACACCTTC. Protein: CASGYDIRDYGYTF.